The clone carrying this T cell receptor beta chain was picked up a small number of times. Its target is not known. The junction departs from germline at one end; a sequencing error may be responsible. On the immunoSEQ platform, TCR beta CDR3s were sequenced at survey depth. Using immunoSEQ multiplex PCR, the repertoire was profiled, and TCRdb retains in-frame clones only, with some absent. The profile shows more than 2,500 clones, around 68% of them singletons. This entry is derived from a study of CD8 T cell repertoires and HIV-1 epitope variants. Study-wide background: Tested: three Gag epitope families, Nef HW9 and YT9. Study-level results: Nine antigen-specific TCR beta clonotypes were found; six seemed cross-reactive to variants.

Sequenced sample: cultured CD8+ T cells derived from PBMCs. The receptor was isolated from a male donor with HIV.

The DNA for the CDR3 is TGTGCCAGCAGCTTGGACCCCGGGGGCGGGACTTTCTTC. It codes for CASSLDPGGGTFF. This chain links TRBV7-8 with TRBJ1-2, with D maybe TRBD1 (6 bases). From germline, CDR1 is SGHVS and CDR2 FQNEAQ. This CDR3 comprises 13 residues.